This T cell receptor (beta chain) emerged from a study of identical twins (dated by TCRdb to between 2015 and 2016). Regarding the study in general: TCR alpha and beta repertoires from monozygotic twins, unrelated adults of various ages and cord blood were deep-sequenced to test whether fetal clonotypes persist. To rule out contamination, the twin experiments were replicated at different times with different library preparation protocols.

Library preparation used 5' RACE. Data came from an Illumina HiSeq 2000. A universal primer binding site was introduced by template switching, and a unique molecular identifier was present in the final cDNA, enabling accurate counting of TCR cDNA molecules. First-strand cDNA for TCR alpha and beta chains was synthesized from specific primers in the conserved constant-segment region. Each cDNA library was double barcoded, with a SMART-Mk sample barcode plus Illumina barcodes, to control for contamination. TruSeq adapter sequences and Illumina sample barcodes were added in two successive PCR steps. The TCR alpha and beta cDNA libraries were sequenced on the Illumina HiSeq platform using custom primers. Concerning the study's data processing: Raw reads were processed with MiGEC to extract unique molecular identifiers, and MiXCR was used to determine CDR3 positions. For each individual, recombination models were inferred using an EM algorithm with the repgenHMM and IGoR tools. The tcR package in R was used for shared clonotype analysis, with sharing normalized by the product of cloneset sizes. To study raw recombination without the effects of thymic and clonal selection, out-of-frame nonproductive sequences were analyzed. TCRdb trimmed the raw reads at Q25, called clones with MiXCR and kept productive beta chains. Rows are combined by CDR3 protein, so each entry shows the most common genes and DNA. TCRdb's processing, not the authors', yielded these V and J calls. A total of 400,000 to 500,000 distinct CDR3 sequences appear in this sample, about 18% of them only once. The ten largest account for 10% to 15% of the sample.

This clonotype was recorded at least ten times. The target of this receptor is not known. Within one base of it there is no much larger clone, and no base qualities were kept. Every donor was a healthy Caucasian. The study also sequenced three unrelated non-twin adults: a male aged 18 to 29, a male aged 50 to 60 and a female aged 50 to 60. Miltenyi CD45RO+ enrichment and human naive T-cell isolation kits were used to isolate memory (CD45RO+) and naive T cells from PBMC. From the cysteine through the phenylalanine, the CDR3 covers 14 amino acids. The DNA shown is the 42-base CDR3, in frame from base 1. CDR1 ENHRY and CDR2 SYGVKD were looked up in the germline V gene. Trimming takes 5 bases from V and 5 bases from J, and the germline ends sit 13 bases apart. General study outcomes and caveats: The excess sharing between twins in beta out-of-frame sequences was weaker because fewer shared sequences reduced the signal-to-noise ratio. Because the same donors could not be followed over many years, the conclusions relied on cross-sectional statistical analysis. Invariant T cells such as MAIT and iNKT could partly confound zero-insertion analyses, though diverse VJ usage argued against this for most clonotypes. Out-of-frame TCR alpha sharing in monozygotic twins was systematically underestimated by recombination models, whereas sharing between unrelated individuals was in agreement with the recombination models. Compared with coincidental sharing between unrelated individuals, out-of-frame TCR alpha sequences shared between twins had an excess of sequences with low generation probability. Abundant cord blood beta clonotypes carried fewer insertions; young adult naive repertoires showed a weaker similar trend, while memory repertoires showed none.

The receptor was isolated from a man in his fifties or sixties in good health. Sequenced material: naive T cells sorted from blood. The sample's cell subset or site, from its label and the paper: cells isolated with a human naive T-cell isolation kit. The chain couples TRBV10-3 to TRBJ2-1; the D gene is perhaps TRBD1, from 6 matching bases. This receptor carries the CDR3 CAISKQGSHNEQFF. Here is the DNA: TGTGCCATCAGTAAACAGGGATCTCACAATGAGCAGTTCTTC.